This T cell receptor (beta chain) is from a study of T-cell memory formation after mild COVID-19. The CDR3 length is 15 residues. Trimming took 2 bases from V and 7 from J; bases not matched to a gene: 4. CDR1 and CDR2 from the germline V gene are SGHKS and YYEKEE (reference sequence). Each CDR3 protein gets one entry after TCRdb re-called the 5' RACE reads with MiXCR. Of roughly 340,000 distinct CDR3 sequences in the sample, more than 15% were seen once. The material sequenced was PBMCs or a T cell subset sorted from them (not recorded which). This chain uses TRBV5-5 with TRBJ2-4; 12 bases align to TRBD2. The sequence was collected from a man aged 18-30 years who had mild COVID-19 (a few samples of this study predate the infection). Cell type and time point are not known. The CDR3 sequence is CASSFLAGGSNIQYF. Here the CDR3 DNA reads TGTGCCAGCAGCTTTCTAGCGGGGGGGTCTAACATTCAGTACTTC. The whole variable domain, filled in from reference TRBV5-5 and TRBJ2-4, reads DAGVTQSPTHLIKTRGQQVTLRCSPISGHKSVSWYQQVLGQGPQFIFQYYEKEERGRGNFPDRFSARQFPNYSSELNVNALLLGDSALYLCASSFLAGGSNIQYFGAGTRLSVL.